This TCR beta chain was recovered during a study of control samples from healthy donors and cancer patients. The junction had 6 bases not matched to a gene; V was cut back by 7 bases and J by 4 bases. The germline V gene encodes CDR1 LNHDA and CDR2 SQIVND (reference sequence). The CDR3 sequence is 14 residues long. This table comes from immunoSEQ multiplex PCR, and its TCRdb copy is limited to in-frame clones, with some not included. Of about 180,000 clones listed, 85% to 95% are singletons. The chain is built from TRBV19 and TRBJ2-2; 7 bases are shared with TRBD2. This clonotype originated in a young man in good health. Sequences were obtained from blood. The CDR3 coding sequence is TGTGCCAGTATGAAGGGACTATCCACCGGGGAGCTGTTTTTT. Translating it yields CASMKGLSTGELFF.